The T cell receptor beta chain under discussion was sequenced for a study of CD8 T cells in Susac syndrome. Study details: Among sequenced Susac syndrome patients, six had active disease and about eight were in remission. Each patient with Susac syndrome, at the time of blood draw, was therapy-naive, on corticosteroids, or on intravenous immunoglobulin alone.

RNA was extracted with the RNeasy kit, and a quantity of about 0.5 to 1 ug was reverse transcribed using random hexamers. Amplification of TCR beta CDR3 by immunoSEQ multiplex PCR spanned 54 Vbeta and 13 Jbeta. TCRdb re-derived calls from the immunoSEQ multiplex PCR reads in MiXCR, one entry per CDR3 protein. Among approximately 180,000 distinct CDR3 sequences listed, around 94% were seen once. Negative isolation was used for CD8+ and CD4+ T cells and FACS enrichment for TEMRA cells. The V end was cut by 3 bases, the J end by 3 bases, with 13 bases between. Germline CDR1 reads SGDLS; CDR2 reads YYNGEE. The CDR3 totals 14 residues.

This chain uses TRBV9 with TRBJ2-7; either TRBD1 or TRBD2 may supply D (5 bases each). The source is a human donor with Susac syndrome. Sequenced input: CD4+ T cells from PBMCs. The CDR3 DNA reads as TGTGCCAGCAGCGAAAGCGGAGACAGCTACGAGCAGTACTTC. This gives the protein CASSESGDSYEQYF.